A single sample is the source of the 18 T cell receptor beta chains below, sequenced in a study of somatic mutations in cytotoxic T cells in rheumatoid arthritis. The repertoire was sequenced with immunoSEQ multiplex PCR; TCRdb's copy has only in-frame clones and lacks some. The sample yields 15,000 or so clones, around 82% seen once. The source material was CD8+ T cells sorted from blood. Receptors originate from a woman aged 45-65 years with rheumatoid arthritis.

The rearrangement uses TRBV15 and TRBJ1-5, with D perhaps matching TRBD1 (6 bases). Germline CDR1 and CDR2: LNHNV and YYDKDF (reference sequence). This CDR3 is built from 14 residues. The V end was cut by 2 bases, the J end by 6 bases, with 11 bases between. The DNA of the CDR3 is TGTGCCACCAGCAGAAGCAGGGGCGGTCAGCCCCAGCATTTT. This gives the protein CATSRSRGGQPQHF.

This clone occurred once. This chain connects TRBV15 to TRBJ1-2; D gene unclear. This CDR3 has 15 amino acids. Germline CDR1 LNHNV, CDR2 YYDKDF (reference sequence). Trimming removed 6 bases from V and 6 bases from J, with 20 bases in between. The CDR3 here is CATRESELLDDGYTF. Written as DNA, the CDR3 is TGTGCCACCAGGGAGAGTGAATTGTTGGATGATGGCTACACCTTC.

The rearrangement links TRBV10-2 to TRBJ1-5; D uncertain. Germline CDR1 is WSHSY and CDR2 is SAAADI. The ends were cut back, 0 bases at V and 6 bases at J, with 9 bases in the middle. The CDR3 spans 14 residues. CDR3 loop: CASSESYGGQPQHF. The CDR3 DNA follows: TGCGCCAGCAGTGAGTCCTACGGCGGTCAGCCCCAGCATTTT.

This chain joins TRBV15 and TRBJ2-7; tentative D call: TRBD2 (7 bases). The CDR3 totals 15 residues. Trimming took 1 base from V and 7 from J, leaving 17 bases between them. Germline V CDR1 and CDR2: LNHNV, YYDKDF (reference sequence). The CDR3 is CATSRGLEGGGEQYF. Written as DNA, the CDR3 is TGTGCCACCAGCAGAGGACTAGAGGGGGGAGGGGAGCAGTACTTC.

This clone was recorded a few times. The chain joins TRBV7-9 to TRBJ1-2; no clear D gene. CDR3 length equals 14 residues. Germline loops: CDR1 SEHNR, CDR2 FQNEAQ (reference sequence). Trimming cost V 5 bases and J 0 bases, with 10 bases left between them. The CDR3 DNA reads TGTGCCAGCAGCACCTCCTCAGCTAACTATGGCTACACCTTC. Its protein product is CASSTSSANYGYTF.

The rearrangement uses TRBV7-6 and TRBJ1-2; 7 nucleotides match TRBD1. This CDR3 has 14 amino acids. Losses at the gene ends were 1 base for V and 4 bases for J; bases not matched to a gene: 3. The germline CDR1 and CDR2 sequences are SGHVS and FNYEAQ. The CDR3 nucleotides are TGTGCCAGCAGCTTAGATGACAGGGCCTATGGCTACACCTTC. Its protein product is CASSLDDRAYGYTF.

This sequence joins TRBV5-5 and TRBJ1-1; D not resolved. Trimming stripped 0 bases from V and 4 bases from J, with 7 bases between. The CDR3 totals 13 residues. Germline V gene data show CDR1 as SGHKS and CDR2 as YYEKEE (reference sequence). CDR3 in amino acids: CASSLEWGTEAFF. CDR3 DNA sequence: TGTGCCAGCAGCTTGGAGTGGGGCACTGAAGCTTTCTTT.

The J gene is TRBJ2-1, the V gene TRBV7-2; 9 nucleotides agree with TRBD2. The germline gives CDR1 SGHTA, CDR2 FQGNSA. Losses at the gene ends were 4 bases for V and 7 bases for J; bases not matched to a gene: 8. The CDR3 is 15 residues long. In DNA form, the CDR3 reads TGTGCCAGCAGCTCGGATAGCGGGAGTGGGAATGAGCAGTTCTTC. This gives the protein CASSSDSGSGNEQFF.

This chain uses TRBV5-1 with TRBJ1-3, with D perhaps matching TRBD1 (6 bases). The V gene's germline CDR1 is SGHRS and CDR2 YFSETQ. There are 15 residues in the CDR3. The V end lost 0 bases, the J end lost 4 bases, and 11 bases lay between the germline ends. The chain's CDR3 is CASSLDRVGGNTIYF. The DNA for the CDR3 is TGCGCCAGCAGCTTGGACAGGGTTGGAGGAAACACCATATATTTT. Combining the CDR3 with reference TRBV5-1 and TRBJ1-3 gives the whole variable domain KAGVTQTPRYLIKTRGQQVTLSCSPISGHRSVSWYQQTPGQGLQFLFEYFSETQRNKGNFPGRFSGRQFSNSRSEMNVSTLELGDSALYLCASSLDRVGGNTIYFGEGSWLTVV.

The CDR3 DNA sequence: TGTGCCAGCAGCTTAAGCCCCTCCTACAATGAGCAGTTCTTC. This gives the protein CASSLSPSYNEQFF. This chain links TRBV7-2 with TRBJ2-1; D is unclear. CDR1 and CDR2 (germline): SGHTA, FQGNSA. The CDR3 loop spans 14 amino acids. V was clipped by 2 bases and J by 0 bases, with 5 bases between them.

The V and J genes are TRBV2 and TRBJ2-7; D is ambiguous. CDR3 length: 11 residues. The V end was cut by 6 bases, the J end by 9 bases, with 12 bases between. Germline assignment: CDR1 SNHLY and CDR2 FYNNEI. CDR3 sequence (DNA): TGTGCCAGCAGCGAAATGGCTTCGCAGTACTTC. This gives the protein CASSEMASQYF. Combining the CDR3 with reference TRBV2 and TRBJ2-7 gives the whole variable domain EPEVTQTPSHQVTQMGQEVILRCVPISNHLYFYWYRQILGQKVEFLVSFYNNEISEKSEIFDDQFSVERPDGSNFTLKIRSTKLEDSAMYFCASSEMASQYFGPGTRLTVT.

The V and J genes are TRBV11-1 and TRBJ2-7, with D uncertain. V was pared by 5 bases and J by 2 bases, with 10 bases between. This CDR3 spans 13 amino acids. The V gene's germline CDR1 is SGHAT and CDR2 FQDESV (reference sequence). For the CDR3, the DNA is TGTGCCAGCAGCCCGGCCCCGGCCTACGAGCAGTACTTC. This gives the protein CASSPAPAYEQYF.

CDR3 protein: CASSLTGAEQYF. The CDR3 DNA is TGCGCCAGCAGCTTGACAGGGGCCGAGCAGTACTTC. The rearrangement uses TRBV5-1 and TRBJ2-5; TRBD1 matches 7 bases. The closer fit of TRBJ2-7 to the DNA end suggests the J call may be wrong. The CDR3 totals 12 residues. Germline CDR1 reads SGHRS; CDR2 reads YFSETQ.

This clone appeared once. This chain connects TRBV11-2 to TRBJ2-7; possibly TRBD1 for D (6 bases). CDR3 length: 14 amino acids. V was shortened by 6 bases and J by 2 bases, with 14 bases between the two germline ends. The V gene's germline CDR1 is SGHAT and CDR2 FQNNGV. The CDR3 region is CASRVPGAAYEQYF. The CDR3 DNA is TGTGCCAGCAGGGTACCAGGGGCCGCCTACGAGCAGTACTTC.

A few counts support this clone. V usage is TRBV7-9 and J usage is TRBJ1-5, with D possibly being TRBD1 (6 bases). Looked up from germline, CDR1 is SEHNR and CDR2 is FQNEAQ (reference sequence). V was clipped by 1 base and J by 5 bases, with 12 bases between them. The CDR3 runs 15 residues. The CDR3 region is CASSLGRGADQPQHF. Written as DNA, the CDR3 is TGTGCCAGCAGCTTAGGCAGGGGTGCCGATCAGCCCCAGCATTTT.

V gene TRBV9 combines with J gene TRBJ2-5; D gene unclear. V was cut by 5 bases and J by 1 base, with 12 bases left in between. There are 14 residues in the CDR3. Germline assignment: CDR1 SGDLS and CDR2 YYNGEE. Here the CDR3 DNA reads TGTGCCAGCAGTAGGTTGGGGTCCCAAGAGACCCAGTACTTC. Protein: CASSRLGSQETQYF.

The V and J genes are TRBV7-6 and TRBJ2-1; perhaps D is TRBD1 or TRBD2 (5 bases each). Trimming removed 4 bases from V and 0 bases from J, with 16 bases in between. The CDR3 loop spans 17 amino acids. Germline V CDR1 and CDR2: SGHVS, FNYEAQ. This chain's CDR3 is CASSSSGTLSSYNEQFF. Here the CDR3 DNA reads TGTGCCAGCAGCTCTTCCGGGACCCTCAGCTCCTACAATGAGCAGTTCTTC.

The gene calls are TRBV6-1 and TRBJ1-4; TRBD1 is a possible D gene (6 bases). The V end lost 4 bases, the J end lost 8 bases, and 17 bases lay between the germline ends. Germline CDR1 is MNHNS and CDR2 is SASEGT. The CDR3 is made up of 15 amino acids. CDR3 bases: TGTGCCAGCAGTGGGGGGCAGGGAAAAGAAGAAAAACTGTTTTTT. Amino acids: CASSGGQGKEEKLFF.